Following are 5 T cell receptor beta chains from one sample sequenced in a study of early stage breast cancer tumors (TCRdb year 2017). Receptor libraries were prepared by the immunoSEQ multiplex PCR assay. Held by TCRdb, this immuneACCESS table contains in-frame sequences only and omits some clones. Under half of the omission traces to an unresolved V gene where checked; the cause of the rest is unknown. The sample table lists tens of thousands of clones, 80% of them with a count of one. The top ten clones comprise roughly an eighth of the sample. The specimen was blood. The receptors were sampled from a person between 55 and 69 years old with breast cancer.

The rearrangement links TRBV27 to TRBJ1-1; 9 bases are shared with TRBD1. CDR1 MNHEY and CDR2 SMNVEV come from the germline V gene (reference sequence). The CDR3 covers 15 residues. The trim removed 8 bases at V and 5 bases at J, leaving 12 bases unmatched. The CDR3 DNA follows: TGTGCCAGCTCGTTACAGGGGGCACTGAGTACTGAAGCTTTCTTT. Amino acids: CASSLQGALSTEAFF.

The CDR3: CASSFSGRNSGANVLTF. DNA for the CDR3: TGTGCCAGCAGCTTTAGCGGGAGGAACTCTGGGGCCAACGTCCTGACTTTC. The V call is TRBV5-6, the J call TRBJ2-6, with 10 bases aligning to TRBD2. The junction had 2 bases not matched to a gene; V was cut back by 2 bases and J by 0 bases. CDR1 is SGHDT, CDR2 YYEEEE, per germline. The CDR3 runs 17 residues.

This chain joins TRBV9 and TRBJ2-3; D remains unclear. The CDR3 runs to 13 residues. The germline V gene has CDR1 SGDLS and CDR2 YYNGEE. V lost 0 bases, J lost 4 bases, and 6 bases lay in between. The CDR3 nucleotides are TGTGCCAGCAGCGTAGTGGCCGCAGATACGCAGTATTTT. Translation: CASSVVAADTQYF.

The chain couples TRBV7-9 to TRBJ2-5; 13 bases map to TRBD2. Germline CDR1 SEHNR, CDR2 FQNEAQ (reference sequence). J gave up 4 bases and V 8 bases, and 10 bases lay outside the gene matches. The CDR3 runs to 16 residues. Written as DNA, the CDR3 is TGTGCCAGCGCCAGAGGGACTAGCGGGATTCGAGAGACCCAGTACTTC. Translating it yields CASARGTSGIRETQYF.

The J gene is TRBJ2-7, the V gene TRBV4-2; the D gene is possibly TRBD2 (6 bases). V was pared by 5 bases and J by 5 bases, with 13 bases between. From germline, CDR1 is LGHNA and CDR2 YNFKEQ. There are 13 residues in the CDR3. The DNA for the CDR3 is TGTGCCAGCAGCAGGGAGGCCCGGAACGAGCAGTACTTC. This translates into CASSREARNEQYF.